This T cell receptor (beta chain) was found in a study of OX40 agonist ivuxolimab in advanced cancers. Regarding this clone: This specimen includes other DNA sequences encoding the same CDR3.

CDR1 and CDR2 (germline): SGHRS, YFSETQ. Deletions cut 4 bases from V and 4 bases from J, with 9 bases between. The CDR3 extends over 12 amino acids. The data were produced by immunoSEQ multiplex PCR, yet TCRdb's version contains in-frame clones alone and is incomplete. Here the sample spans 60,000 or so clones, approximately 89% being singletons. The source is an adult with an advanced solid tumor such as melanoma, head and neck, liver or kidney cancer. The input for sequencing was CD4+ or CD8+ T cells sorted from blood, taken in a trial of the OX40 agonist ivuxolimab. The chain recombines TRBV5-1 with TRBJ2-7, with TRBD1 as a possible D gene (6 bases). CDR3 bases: TGCGCCAGCAGCCCGGACAGTTACGAGCAGTACTTC. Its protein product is CASSPDSYEQYF.